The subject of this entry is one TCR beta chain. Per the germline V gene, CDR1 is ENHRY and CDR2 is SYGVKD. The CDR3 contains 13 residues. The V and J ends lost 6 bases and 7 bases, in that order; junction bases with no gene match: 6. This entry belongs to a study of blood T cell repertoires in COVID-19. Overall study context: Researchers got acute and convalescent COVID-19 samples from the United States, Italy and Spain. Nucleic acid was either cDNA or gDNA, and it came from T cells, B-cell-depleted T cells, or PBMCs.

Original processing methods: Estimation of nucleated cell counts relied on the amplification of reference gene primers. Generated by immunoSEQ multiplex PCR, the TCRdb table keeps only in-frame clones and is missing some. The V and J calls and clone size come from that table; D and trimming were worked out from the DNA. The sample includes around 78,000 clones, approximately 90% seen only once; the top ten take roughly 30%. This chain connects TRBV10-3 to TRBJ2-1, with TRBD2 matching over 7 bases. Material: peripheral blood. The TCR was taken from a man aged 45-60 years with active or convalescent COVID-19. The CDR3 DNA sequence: TGTGCCATCAGATCTAGCGGCCCAAATGAGCAGTTCTTC. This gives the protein CAIRSSGPNEQFF.